Following are 29 T cell receptor beta chains from one sample sequenced in a study of technical replicates of blood from a few donors. Only in-frame clones appear in the TCRdb table, and some are missing; sequencing was by immunoSEQ multiplex PCR. This sample has roughly 81,000 clones, with approximately 86% found just once. Sequencing was carried out using PBMCs. Receptor source: a human donor in good health. Some clones in this sample may be carry-over from other donors' samples.

The rearrangement uses TRBV27 and TRBJ1-4; D perhaps matches TRBD1 (6 bases). Between the trimmed V and J ends, which lost 4 bases and 8 bases, there was a span of 14 bases. The germline gives CDR1 MNHEY, CDR2 SMNVEV (reference sequence). This CDR3 is 14 amino acids long. The CDR3 DNA reads as TGTGCCAGCAGTTGGGGGGGGCCGCGGGAAAAACTGTTTTTT. This encodes CASSWGGPREKLFF.

This clone was observed a handful of times. The CDR3 is CASSIVVGRGNTEAFF. As DNA, the CDR3 is TGTGCCAGTAGTATCGTAGTCGGCAGGGGGAACACTGAAGCTTTCTTT. The chain links TRBV19 to TRBJ1-1, with D perhaps matching TRBD1 (6 bases). This CDR3 is built from 16 residues. V lost 3 bases to trimming and J lost 1 base, with 15 bases between them. Germline V gives CDR1 LNHDA, CDR2 SQIVND (reference sequence).

The rearrangement links TRBV11-1 to TRBJ1-1; possibly TRBD1 for D (6 bases). V lost 5 bases, J lost 6 bases, and 19 bases lay in between. The CDR3 runs 15 residues. Germline assignment: CDR1 SGHAT and CDR2 FQDESV (reference sequence). The CDR3: CASSQGGRGSAEAFF. In DNA form, the CDR3 reads TGTGCCAGCAGCCAGGGTGGCAGGGGAAGCGCTGAAGCTTTCTTT.

The chain links TRBV5-5 to TRBJ2-7; TRBD1 matches 8 bases. CDR1 SGHKS and CDR2 YYEKEE come from the germline V gene (reference sequence). This CDR3 spans 15 amino acids. V was pared by 4 bases and J by 3 bases, with 9 bases of the junction left unmatched. The DNA for the CDR3 is TGTGCCAGCAGCCGCCAGGGACAGGAGTACTACGAGCAGTACTTC. It encodes CASSRQGQEYYEQYF.

The rearrangement uses TRBV6-5 and TRBJ2-1; 8 positions agree with TRBD2. CDR3 length equals 15 residues. Germline V gene sequence: CDR1 MNHEY, CDR2 SVGAGI. V lost 6 bases, J lost 7 bases, and 11 bases stayed unmatched. CDR3 in DNA: TGTGCCAGCAGCCCCCCTCCGGGAGGGGCGAATGAGCAGTTCTTC. Protein sequence: CASSPPPGGANEQFF.

The V call is TRBV5-1, the J call TRBJ2-7, with 7 nucleotides matching TRBD1. Trimming cost V 4 bases and J 2 bases; bases outside gene matches: 6. Germline lookup yields CDR1 SGHRS and CDR2 YFSETQ. The CDR3 runs 14 residues. CDR3 bases: TGCGCCAGCAGCACAACAGGGGCGCCCTACGAGCAGTACTTC. Protein: CASSTTGAPYEQYF. Drawing the rest from reference TRBV5-1 and TRBJ2-7, the complete variable domain is KAGVTQTPRYLIKTRGQQVTLSCSPISGHRSVSWYQQTPGQGLQFLFEYFSETQRNKGNFPGRFSGRQFSNSRSEMNVSTLELGDSALYLCASSTTGAPYEQYFGPGTRLTVT.

This sequence joins TRBV5-1 and TRBJ1-2, with D perhaps TRBD1 (6 bases). Trimming stripped 2 bases from V and 5 bases from J, with 10 bases between. In germline, CDR1 is SGHRS, CDR2 YFSETQ. This CDR3 contains 13 residues. The CDR3 DNA is TGCGCCAGCAGCTTTGAACAGGGTTATGGCTACACCTTC. Translating gives CASSFEQGYGYTF.

The CDR3 spells CASSQDAQGSNYGYTF. The CDR3 DNA follows: TGTGCCAGCAGCCAAGATGCCCAGGGCTCTAACTATGGCTACACCTTC. V and J are TRBV4-2 and TRBJ1-2, with D possibly TRBD1 on 5 matching bases. Germline CDR1 is LGHNA and CDR2 is YNFKEQ. Trimming shortened V by 0 bases and J by 0 bases, and 11 bases separated the two germline ends. The CDR3 extends over 16 amino acids.

The CDR3 DNA is TGTGCCAGCAGCCAAGATGGTCGGGGTGGAACAGCAACTAATGAAAAACTGTTTTTT. It is translated as CASSQDGRGGTATNEKLFF. V gene TRBV14 combines with J gene TRBJ1-4; no firm D call. V was cut by 0 bases and J by 0 bases, with 17 bases left in between. Germline CDR1 and CDR2: SGHDN and FVKESK. The length of the CDR3 is 19 residues.

This chain joins TRBV5-1 and TRBJ2-3, with D perhaps matching TRBD2 (6 bases). The germline gives CDR1 SGHRS, CDR2 YFSETQ. The length of the CDR3 is 14 residues. With 3 bases removed from V and 2 bases from J, the gap between germline ends came to 10 bases. CDR3 residues: CASSSGTATDTQYF. The CDR3 DNA is TGCGCCAGCAGCTCCGGGACTGCCACAGATACGCAGTATTTT.

CDR3: CASSRAGGVETQYF. The CDR3 bases are TGTGCCAGCTCTAGGGCGGGGGGGGTGGAGACCCAGTACTTC. The chain couples TRBV2 to TRBJ2-5, with 9 bases that match TRBD2. V shed 8 bases and J 5 bases; nucleotides not matched to a gene: 9. The V gene's germline CDR1 is SNHLY and CDR2 FYNNEI. The CDR3 has 14 residues.

V and J are TRBV27 and TRBJ1-3; D ambiguous. The CDR3 contains 15 residues. With 1 base removed from V and 0 bases from J, the gap between germline ends came to 7 bases. Germline-derived CDR1 and CDR2 are MNHEY and SMNVEV (reference sequence). In DNA form, the CDR3 reads TGTGCCAGCAGTTTATGCGCTGACTCTGGAAACACCATATATTTT. This codes for CASSLCADSGNTIYF.

V usage is TRBV20-1 and J usage is TRBJ2-5; D not resolved. Per the germline V gene, CDR1 is DFQATT and CDR2 is SNEGSKA (reference sequence). The CDR3 has 11 amino acids. Trimming pared 0 bases from V and 5 bases from J, leaving 4 bases between. CDR3 protein: CSARERETQYF. For the CDR3, the DNA is TGCAGTGCTAGAGAGCGCGAGACCCAGTACTTC.

The rearrangement joins TRBV5-8 to TRBJ1-4; the D is unclear. Trimming shortened V by 4 bases and J by 7 bases, and 17 bases separated the two germline ends. The CDR3 totals 15 residues. Germline CDR1 and CDR2: SGHTS and YDEGEE. CDR3 residues: CASSGEFSTGEKLFF. The DNA for the CDR3 is TGTGCCAGCAGCGGGGAGTTCTCCACGGGTGAAAAACTGTTTTTT.

The chain's CDR3 is CASSPTGDGLYEQYF. Here the CDR3 DNA reads TGTGCCAGCAGCCCTACAGGGGACGGACTATACGAGCAGTACTTC. This chain connects TRBV9 to TRBJ2-5; D perhaps matches TRBD1 (7 bases). The end of the DNA is better explained by TRBJ2-7, so the J call may be wrong. CDR1 is SGDLS, CDR2 YYNGEE, per germline. The CDR3 length is 15 residues.

The CDR3 is CASSLSGQGNEQFF. The CDR3 nucleotides read TGCGCCAGCAGCTTGTCGGGACAGGGGAATGAGCAGTTCTTC. This chain uses TRBV5-1 with TRBJ2-1; 10 nucleotides line up with TRBD1. CDR1 SGHRS and CDR2 YFSETQ come from the germline V gene. The CDR3 extends over 14 amino acids. J was trimmed by 7 bases and V by 1 base; bases with no gene match: 2.

As for this clone: One junction end disagrees with the germline gene, perhaps due to a read error. The rearrangement links TRBV29-1 to TRBJ1-4; 10 bases agree with TRBD1. In germline, CDR1 is SQVTM, CDR2 ANQGSEA. There are 12 residues in the CDR3. The CDR3 loop reads CSVRTGGEKPFF. The CDR3 DNA follows: TGCAGCGTGCGGACAGGGGGTGAAAAACCGTTTTTT.

The chain employs TRBV30 and TRBJ1-1; D unclear. This CDR3 spans 14 amino acids. V gave up 2 bases and J gave up 8 bases, with 18 bases separating them. Germline V gene data show CDR1 as GTSNPN and CDR2 as SVGIG (reference sequence). The CDR3 protein is CAWSSASVGEEAFF. The CDR3 DNA sequence: TGTGCCTGGAGTTCGGCTTCGGTAGGAGAGGAAGCTTTCTTT.

This chain connects TRBV30 to TRBJ1-1; no firm D call. Trimming took 0 bases from V and 0 from J, leaving 11 bases between them. Germline V gene sequence: CDR1 GTSNPN, CDR2 SVGIG (reference sequence). CDR3 length equals 15 residues. For the CDR3, the DNA is TGTGCCTGGAGTGTACTGCGGCAAGTGAACACTGAAGCTTTCTTT. This codes for CAWSVLRQVNTEAFF.

The J gene is TRBJ1-1, the V gene TRBV5-6; tentative D call: TRBD1 (5 bases). V was shortened by 3 bases and J by 3 bases, with 21 bases between the two germline ends. Germline CDR1 SGHDT, CDR2 YYEEEE. The CDR3 length is 17 residues. CDR3: CASSSQSGSWSDTEAFF. The CDR3, as DNA: TGTGCCAGCAGCTCCCAATCAGGGTCATGGTCGGACACTGAAGCTTTCTTT. Together with reference TRBV5-6 and TRBJ1-1, the CDR3 gives the full variable domain: DAGVTQSPTHLIKTRGQQVTLRCSPKSGHDTVSWYQQALGQGPQFIFQYYEEEERQRGNFPDRFSGHQFPNYSSELNVNALLLGDSALYLCASSSQSGSWSDTEAFFGQGTRLTVV.

V is TRBV7-8 and J is TRBJ2-5; 8 positions match TRBD2. Germline trimming cut 2 bases from V and 4 bases from J; bases unmatched to any gene: 6. This CDR3 spans 15 amino acids. Looked up from germline, CDR1 is SGHVS and CDR2 is FQNEAQ. CDR3 sequence: CASSLTGGIGETQYF. For the CDR3, the DNA is TGTGCCAGCAGCTTAACGGGGGGGATTGGAGAGACCCAGTACTTC. The full variable domain, completed using reference TRBV7-8 and TRBJ2-5, is GAGVSQSPRYKVAKRGQDVALRCDPISGHVSLFWYQQALGQGPEFLTYFQNEAQLDKSGLPSDRFFAERPEGSVSTLKIQRTQQEDSAVYLCASSLTGGIGETQYFGPGTRLLVL.

This chain joins TRBV7-9 and TRBJ2-3; tentative D call: TRBD1 (6 bases). Germline CDR1 reads SEHNR; CDR2 reads FQNEAQ (reference sequence). Trimming shortened V by 1 base and J by 1 base, and 9 bases separated the two germline ends. The CDR3 contains 15 residues. The CDR3 loop is CASSLDGGGTDTQYF. CDR3 nucleotides: TGTGCCAGCAGCTTAGATGGGGGCGGCACAGATACGCAGTATTTT. The complete variable domain, with remaining parts taken from reference TRBV7-9 and TRBJ2-3, reads DTGVSQNPRHKITKRGQNVTFRCDPISEHNRLYWYRQTLGQGPEFLTYFQNEAQLEKSRLLSDRFSAERPKGSFSTLEIQRTEQGDSAMYLCASSLDGGGTDTQYFGPGTRLTVL.

The chain carries TRBV5-3 and TRBJ1-1; no clear D. TRBV5-3 is an ORF, with its function uncertain. The CDR3 totals 13 residues. The V end lost 2 bases, the J end lost 1 base, and 6 bases lay between the germline ends. CDR3 amino acids: CARSFRGNTEAFF. CDR3 in DNA: TGTGCCAGAAGCTTCCGGGGGAACACTGAAGCTTTCTTT.

The chain employs TRBV7-9 and TRBJ1-3; 10 bases align to TRBD1. V gave up 7 bases and J gave up 0 bases; unmatched junction bases: 6. The CDR3 consists of 16 residues. The germline gives CDR1 SEHNR, CDR2 FQNEAQ (reference sequence). CDR3: CASTTGQGFSGNTIYF. CDR3 coding DNA: TGTGCCAGCACAACGGGACAGGGGTTCTCTGGAAACACCATATATTTT.

The chain joins TRBV7-9 to TRBJ2-1; weak D call: TRBD1 (5 bases). CDR1 and CDR2 (germline): SEHNR, FQNEAQ (reference sequence). This CDR3 contains 14 residues. The V gene lost 4 bases and the J gene lost 5 bases, with 12 bases spanning the gap. The CDR3 region has the DNA TGTGCCAGCAGCTGGGGCCAGGGCAACAATGAGCAGTTCTTC. Translated: CASSWGQGNNEQFF.

The genes are TRBV7-2 and TRBJ1-6; D not resolved. This CDR3 is 14 amino acids long. V dropped 5 bases and J dropped 9 bases, with 14 bases sitting between them. CDR1 is SGHTA and CDR2 is FQGNSA in the germline V gene. The CDR3 here is CASSIRRGSSPLHF. The CDR3 DNA sequence: TGTGCCAGCAGCATTCGACGCGGGAGTTCACCCCTCCACTTT.

The chain carries TRBV19 and TRBJ2-7; possibly TRBD1 for D (6 bases). Germline V gene sequence: CDR1 LNHDA, CDR2 SQIVND (reference sequence). V was pared by 1 base and J by 6 bases, with 13 bases between. The CDR3 contains 14 residues. The chain's CDR3 is CASSIVGGHFEQYF. CDR3 sequence (DNA): TGTGCCAGTAGTATAGTTGGGGGACACTTCGAGCAGTACTTC.

The J gene is TRBJ1-1, the V gene TRBV6-6, with 7 bases lining up with TRBD1. With 2 bases clipped from V and 0 bases from J, the junction kept 3 bases outside the gene matches. Germline loops: CDR1 MNHNY, CDR2 SVGAGI (reference sequence). CDR3 length equals 15 residues. CDR3 sequence: CASSYLTGLNTEAFF. In nucleotides, the CDR3 is TGTGCCAGCAGTTACCTGACAGGGTTGAACACTGAAGCTTTCTTT.

The J gene is TRBJ2-5, the V gene TRBV7-9; no clear D gene. The germline V and J ends were trimmed by 5 bases and 2 bases, with 3 bases remaining between them. Germline lookup yields CDR1 SEHNR and CDR2 FQNEAQ (reference sequence). The length of the CDR3 is 11 residues. In DNA, the CDR3 is TGTGCCAGCAGCCAACAAGAGACCCAGTACTTC. Its translation: CASSQQETQYF.